This TCR beta chain is from a study of cytomegalovirus exposure and HLA in healthy donors. Study-wide results and caveats: Roughly uniform depth of sequencing across donors was assumed in presence/absence analyses.

Comment on this clone: Its antigen is not known.

Amplification used 60 Vbeta primers and 13 Jbeta primers. TCRdb's table, derived via immunoSEQ multiplex PCR, lists solely in-frame clones and lacks some. Among about 120,000 clones, 8.5% to 10% were seen once, and the ten largest hold approximately 3%. The CDR3 has 11 residues. Germline V gene data show CDR1 as SNHLY and CDR2 as FYNNEI. The V gene end was trimmed by 9 bases and the J gene end by 7 bases; junction bases not matched to a gene: 5. The origin of this receptor is a man aged 25-45 years in good health and CMV-seronegative. Sequencing used PBMCs. The V gene is TRBV2, the J gene TRBJ1-1, with 7 bases identical to TRBD1. CDR3 bases: TGTGCCAGTGGAGGGGGCATTGAAGCTTTCTTT. Translated: CASGGGIEAFF. The entire variable domain, with the rest obtained from reference TRBV2 and TRBJ1-1, is as follows: EPEVTQTPSHQVTQMGQEVILRCVPISNHLYFYWYRQILGQKVEFLVSFYNNEISEKSEIFDDQFSVERPDGSNFTLKIRSTKLEDSAMYFCASGGGIEAFFGQGTRLTVV.